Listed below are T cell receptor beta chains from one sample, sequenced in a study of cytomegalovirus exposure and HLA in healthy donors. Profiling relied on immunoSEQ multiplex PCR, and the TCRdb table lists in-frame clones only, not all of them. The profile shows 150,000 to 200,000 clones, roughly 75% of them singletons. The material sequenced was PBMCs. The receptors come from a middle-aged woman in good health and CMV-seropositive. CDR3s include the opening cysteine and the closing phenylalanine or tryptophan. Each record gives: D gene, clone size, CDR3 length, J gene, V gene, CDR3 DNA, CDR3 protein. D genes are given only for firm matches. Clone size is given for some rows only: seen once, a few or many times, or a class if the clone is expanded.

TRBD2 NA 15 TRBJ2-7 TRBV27 TGTGCCAGCAGTTTGCGACTAGCGGCCTCCTACGAGCAGTACTTC CASSLRLAASYEQYF
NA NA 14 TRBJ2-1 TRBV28 TGTGCCAGCATTCTACGAGACTCCTACAATGAGCAGTTCTTC CASILRDSYNEQFF
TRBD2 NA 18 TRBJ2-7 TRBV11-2 TGTGCCAGCAGCTTAGCCCCGAAGGGCCTAGCGGGTGGTTACGAGCAGTACTTC CASSLAPKGLAGGYEQYF
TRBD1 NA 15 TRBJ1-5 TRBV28 TGTGCCAGCAGTCCCGGGACAGGGGGGTCAGGGCCCCAGCATTTT CASSPGTGGSGPQHF
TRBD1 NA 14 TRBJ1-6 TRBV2 TGTGCCAGCAGTGAGGGACAGTGGAATTCACCCCTCCACTTT CASSEGQWNSPLHF
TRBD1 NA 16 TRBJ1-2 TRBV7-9 TGTGCCAGCAGCTTAGGCGGGACAGGGGCAAACTATGGCTACACCTTC CASSLGGTGANYGYTF
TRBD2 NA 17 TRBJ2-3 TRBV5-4 TGTGCCAGCAGCTTTGGAGGGGCGGGAGCCAGCACAGATACGCAGTATTTT CASSFGGAGASTDTQYF
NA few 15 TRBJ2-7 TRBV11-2 TGTGCCAGCAGCTTAGAAGAGAGGGCGTCGCGGGAGCAGTACTTC CASSLEERASREQYF
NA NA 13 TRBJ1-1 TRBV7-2 TGTGCCAGCAAAGTACAGGCGAACACTGAAGCTTTCTTT CASKVQANTEAFF
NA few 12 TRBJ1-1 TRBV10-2 TGCGCCAGCAGTGAACGGGGGGCCGAAGCTTTCTTT CASSERGAEAFF
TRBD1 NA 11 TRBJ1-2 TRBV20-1 TGCAGCGCGAGACAGGGACAAGGCTACACCTTC CSARQGQGYTF
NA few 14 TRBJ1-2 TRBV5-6 TGTGCCAGCAGCTTGCGGGACTATTTCTATGGCTACACCTTC CASSLRDYFYGYTF
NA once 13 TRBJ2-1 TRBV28 TGTGCCAGCAGTTTTTCTTCCCCCAATGAGCAGTTCTTC CASSFSSPNEQFF
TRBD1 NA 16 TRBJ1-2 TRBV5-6 TGTGCCAGCAGCTTATTGGGGACAGGAAGTAACTATGGCTACACCTTC CASSLLGTGSNYGYTF
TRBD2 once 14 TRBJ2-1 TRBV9 TGTGCCAGCAGCGCCCGGGACTATTATAATGAGCAGTTCTTC CASSARDYYNEQFF
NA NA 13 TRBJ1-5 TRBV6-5 TGTGCCAGCGCCTCCCGGGGCAATCAGCCCCAGCATTTT CASASRGNQPQHF
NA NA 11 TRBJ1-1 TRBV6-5 TGTGCCAGTGGGGGCGCGACTGAAGCTTTCTTT CASGGATEAFF
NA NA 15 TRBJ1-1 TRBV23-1 TGCGCCAGCAGTCACCCACAGGTCCTGTACACTGAAGCTTTCTTT CASSHPQVLYTEAFF
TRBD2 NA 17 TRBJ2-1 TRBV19 TGTGCCAGTAGTTCCTCGACTAGCGGGAAATCCTACAATGAGCAGTTCTTC CASSSSTSGKSYNEQFF
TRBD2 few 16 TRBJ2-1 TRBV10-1 TGCGCCAGCAGTGAGTTTTACGGGAGGGCCTACAATGAGCAGTTCTTC CASSEFYGRAYNEQFF
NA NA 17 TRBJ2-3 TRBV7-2 TGTGCCAGCAGCCTTAGTAGGTTTAGCGTGCACACAGATACGCAGTATTTT CASSLSRFSVHTDTQYF
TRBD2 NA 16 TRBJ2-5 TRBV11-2 TGTGCCAGCAGCTACGGACTAGCGGGGAGGCAAGAGACCCAGTACTTC CASSYGLAGRQETQYF
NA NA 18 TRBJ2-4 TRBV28 TGTGCCAGCACCCCCCTCATGCCCCAATTCCGGGCCAAAAACATTCAGTACTTC CASTPLMPQFRAKNIQYF
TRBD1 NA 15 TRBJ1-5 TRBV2 TGTGCCAGCAGCAAACAGGGGTCGGGCAATCAGCCCCAGCATTTT CASSKQGSGNQPQHF
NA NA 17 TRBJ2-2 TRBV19 TGTGCCAGTAGCCGGAATGGACTGGACCGGGGCACCGGGGAGCTGTTTTTT CASSRNGLDRGTGELFF
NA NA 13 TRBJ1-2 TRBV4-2 TGTGCCAGCAGCCCGGGTCCTACACTGGGCTACACCTTC CASSPGPTLGYTF
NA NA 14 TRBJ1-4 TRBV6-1 TGTGCCAGCAGTGTAAACGGGGCTAATGAAAAACTGTTTTTT CASSVNGANEKLFF
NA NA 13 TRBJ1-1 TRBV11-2 TGTGCCAGCAGCCAGGTCTTGAACACTGAAGCTTTCTTT CASSQVLNTEAFF
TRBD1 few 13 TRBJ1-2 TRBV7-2 TGTGCCAGCAGCTTAGGACAGGGGTTGAGCTACACCTTC CASSLGQGLSYTF
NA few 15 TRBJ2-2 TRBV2 TGTGCCAGCAGTCGGACAGCTAATCCGACCGGGGAGCTGTTTTTT CASSRTANPTGELFF
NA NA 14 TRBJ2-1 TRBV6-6 TGTGCCAGCAGTTACTCAGCGGGTTACAATGAGCAGTTCTTC CASSYSAGYNEQFF
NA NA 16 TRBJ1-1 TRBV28 TGTGCCAGCAGCGAACCCCTCGGACTAACGAACACTGAAGCTTTCTTT CASSEPLGLTNTEAFF
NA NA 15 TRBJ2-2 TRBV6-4 TGTGCCAGCAGTCAGGACAGCGCGGACACCGGGGAGCTGTTTTTT CASSQDSADTGELFF
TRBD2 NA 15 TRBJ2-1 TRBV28 TGTGCCAGCAGTTTTAGTTCTAGCGGGAGCGGGGAGCAGTTCTTC CASSFSSSGSGEQFF
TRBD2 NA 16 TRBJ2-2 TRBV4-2 TGTGCCAGCAGCCAAGAGGGGACTACCGGTACCGGGGAGCTGTTTTTT CASSQEGTTGTGELFF
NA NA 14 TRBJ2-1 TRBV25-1 TGTGCCAGCAGGGGACTTTCACCCTACAATGAGCAGTTCTTC CASRGLSPYNEQFF
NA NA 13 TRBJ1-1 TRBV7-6 TGTGCCAGCAGCTCCGGGAGGAACACTGAAGCTTTCTTT CASSSGRNTEAFF
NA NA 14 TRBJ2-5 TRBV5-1 TGCGCCAGCAGCTTGGGGGGCGGCCAAGAGACCCAGTACTTC CASSLGGGQETQYF
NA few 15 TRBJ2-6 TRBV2 TGTGCCAGCAGGGGCGCTTCCTCTGGGGCCAACGTCCTGACTTTC CASRGASSGANVLTF
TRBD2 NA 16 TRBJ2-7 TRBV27 TGTGCCAGCAGTCGCGGGACTAGCGGACGTTCATACGAGCAGTACTTC CASSRGTSGRSYEQYF
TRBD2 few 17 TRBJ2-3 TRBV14 TGTGCCAGCAGCCGGGGACTAGCGGGAGGGCCGGCAGATACGCAGTATTTT CASSRGLAGGPADTQYF
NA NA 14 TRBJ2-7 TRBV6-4 TGTGCCAGCAGCCCTCTAGTTTGCCAAAGCGGGCAGTACTTC CASSPLVCQSGQYF
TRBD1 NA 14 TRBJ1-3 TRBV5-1 TGCGCCAGCAGCCGGGACAGCTCTGGAAACACCATATATTTT CASSRDSSGNTIYF
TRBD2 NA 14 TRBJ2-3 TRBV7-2 TGTGCCAGCAGCGACCGGGACTATTTAGATACGCAGTATTTT CASSDRDYLDTQYF
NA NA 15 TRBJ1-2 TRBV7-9 TGTGCCAGCAGCCAACCCGGGAGGGAAGGCTATGGCTACACCTTC CASSQPGREGYGYTF
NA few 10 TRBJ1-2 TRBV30 TGTGCCTACAGGGTTGGTGGCTACACCTTC CAYRVGGYTF
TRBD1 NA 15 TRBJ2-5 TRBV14 TGTGCCAGCAGCCACTCGGGACAGGAGAGGGAGACCCAGTACTTC CASSHSGQERETQYF
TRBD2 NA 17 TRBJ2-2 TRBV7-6 TGTGCCAGCAGCTTAGTGGGAACTAGCGGGAGTTCCGGGGAGCTGTTTTTT CASSLVGTSGSSGELFF
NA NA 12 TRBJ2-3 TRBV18 TGTGCCAGCTCAACTAGCACAGATACGCAGTATTTT CASSTSTDTQYF
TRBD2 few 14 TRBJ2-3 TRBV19 TGTGCCAGTAGTACTAGCGGGTACACAGATACGCAGTATTTT CASSTSGYTDTQYF
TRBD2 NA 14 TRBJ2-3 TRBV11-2 TGTGCCAGCAGCAAGGGACTAGATCCAGATACGCAGTATTTT CASSKGLDPDTQYF
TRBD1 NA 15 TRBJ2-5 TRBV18 TGTGCCAGCTCACCACCAGGGGGCCGGGGCGAGACCCAGTACTTC CASSPPGGRGETQYF
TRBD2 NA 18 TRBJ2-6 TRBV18 TGTGCCAGCTCCCGGGGGACTAGCGGGAATGCTGGGGCCAACGTCCTGACTTTC CASSRGTSGNAGANVLTF
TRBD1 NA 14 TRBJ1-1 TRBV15 TGTGCCACCAGCACCCACCTTGGACAGGGAAAAGCTTTCTTT CATSTHLGQGKAFF
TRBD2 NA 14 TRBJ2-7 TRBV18 TGTGCCAGCTCACCTGATGCGGGAGGGTACGAGCAGTACTTC CASSPDAGGYEQYF
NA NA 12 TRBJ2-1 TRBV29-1 TGCAGCGCCTCGAGCTCCTACAATGAGCAGTTCTTC CSASSSYNEQFF
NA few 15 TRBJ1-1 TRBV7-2 TGTGCCAGCAGCTTAGCGGGGGCAGGGACAACTGAAGCTTTCTTT CASSLAGAGTTEAFF